This T cell receptor (beta chain) was observed in a study of the immune and genomic landscape of osteosarcoma (dated by TCRdb to 2020 to 2022). Background on the whole study: A total of under 50 pediatric and adult patients with high-grade osteosarcoma made up the overall cohort, and the median age at diagnosis was approximately 25 years (range roughly 5-90). The goal of the study was to explain why immune checkpoint inhibitors have shown limited clinical activity in osteosarcoma. Poor-risk disease was overrepresented in the cohort, as 73% of patients had an unfavorable pathologic response to standard therapy and under 70% were deceased. A couple of samples from the same tumor site were contributed by each of a few patients. The study profiled osteosarcoma specimens with whole genome, RNA and T-cell receptor sequencing plus immunohistochemistry and reverse phase protein arrays to define immunogenic potential. In the overall cohort, around 60% of patients were male, and just under 80% had localized disease at diagnosis. To characterize the osteosarcoma immunogenomic landscape, TCR sequencing results were integrated with transcriptome, protein array and immunostaining data. What the work shows at the level of the full study, not this receptor alone: Matched blood was collected from only a couple of patients, alongside the frozen tumor specimens. In five cases, a single hyperexpanded clone dominated the repertoire, and each of these five cases had fewer than 100 T-cell clonotypes. Productive TCR clonality was found to be low overall, with an average of 0.09 and a maximum of 0.3, which suggested limited T-cell clonal expansion. Rather than matched normal tissue, external data from normal skin and healthy peripheral blood provided the clonality benchmarks. TCR productive clonality was greater in the immune-hot C3 cluster than in the cold C1 cluster, although TCR productive clonality remained low overall. Sample size was not determined by any statistical method, because osteosarcoma is rare and every possible sample was collected.

As to this clone: Its antigen has not been determined. Base qualities are not at hand, and no much larger clone is one base apart.

The ImmunoSEQ Assay (Adaptive Biotechnologies) was used to immunosequence the CDR3 regions of the TCR beta chain. For the original study's pipeline: The ImmunoSEQ Analyzer platform was used to export TCRB rearrangements, read counts, read proportions and gene usage. T-cell clonality was computed as 1 minus Pielou's evenness on productive rearrangements. In the clonal space homeostasis analysis, clonotypes were grouped as rare, small, medium, large or hyperexpanded (0.01 to 1 of the repertoire). TCR productive clonality was compared across immune clusters C1, C2 and C3 using the Wilcoxon rank sum test. Imported from immuneACCESS, the table was reduced by TCRdb to in-frame sequences with V and J called. These copies leave out some clones; in studies compared against another copy, an unresolved V gene accounts for under half, and the cause of the remainder is not known. V, J and clone size are those of that table, while D and trimming were read from the DNA. In all, the sample holds thousands of clones, and about 65% of those were seen once. Jointly, the top ten make up 13% of the sample.

The cysteine opens and the phenylalanine closes a CDR3 of 16 amino acids. CDR3 DNA only is kept here, 48 bases in frame from base 1. V drops 0 bases and J drops 0 bases, leaving 9 bases in between. From the germline V gene, CDR1 is SGHTS and CDR2 is YDEGEE. The tumors sampled were post-treatment primary, local recurrence and metastasis specimens taken from patients with a poor prognosis. The rearrangement combines TRBV5-8 with TRBJ2-2, with an unclear D gene assignment. This sequence originates from a human donor with osteosarcoma. The material sequenced was osteosarcoma tumor tissue from the lung. This receptor carries the CDR3 CASSLGLTSNTGELFF. At the DNA level, the sequence is TGTGCCAGCAGCTTGGGTTTGACGTCGAACACCGGGGAGCTGTTTTTT.